A single sample is the source of the 3 T cell receptor beta chains below, sequenced in a study of blood T cell repertoires in COVID-19. Assay: immunoSEQ multiplex PCR; the TCRdb copy retains only in-frame clones and omits some. The sample records about 170,000 clones, under 80% being singletons. Source material: peripheral blood. These receptors originate from a woman aged 80 or over with acute or convalescent COVID-19.

V and J are TRBV7-9 and TRBJ2-1; D is unresolved. CDR1 and CDR2 (germline): SEHNR, FQNEAQ (reference sequence). Trimming removed 1 base at V and 2 bases at J, with 12 bases between. The CDR3 is 16 residues long. CDR3 sequence: CASSLERDSTYNEQFF. CDR3 DNA sequence: TGTGCCAGCAGCTTAGAGAGAGACTCTACCTACAATGAGCAGTTCTTC.

This chain connects TRBV9 to TRBJ2-7; a weak D match, TRBD1 (6 bases). CDR1 is SGDLS and CDR2 is YYNGEE in the germline V gene. The germline V and J ends were trimmed by 0 bases and 7 bases, with 14 bases remaining between them. This CDR3 contains 14 residues. As DNA, the CDR3 is TGTGCCAGCAGCGTAGTGGCAGGGGAATCTGAGCAGTACTTC. Translation gives CASSVVAGESEQYF.

The chain combines TRBV19 with TRBJ2-1, with 10 bases lining up with TRBD2. Trimming at V came to 6 bases and at J to 3 bases, leaving 11 bases not matched to a gene. Germline-derived CDR1 and CDR2 are LNHDA and SQIVND (reference sequence). CDR3 length: 17 residues. The CDR3 DNA sequence: TGTGCCAGTAGGAGCCGCGAAAGCGGGAGGGTCTACAATGAGCAGTTCTTC. This codes for CASRSRESGRVYNEQFF.